This T cell receptor (beta chain) was documented in a study of cytomegalovirus exposure and HLA in healthy donors. Amplification used 60 Vbeta primers and 13 Jbeta primers. Only in-frame clones appear in the TCRdb table, and some are missing; sequencing was by immunoSEQ multiplex PCR. This table has more than 150,000 clones, roughly three quarters appearing once. The receptor's source is a woman between 45 and 65 years old in good health and CMV-seropositive. Sequencing input: PBMCs.

The CDR3 protein is CASSLLETQYF. The CDR3 bases are TGTGCCAGCAGTTTACTGGAGACCCAGTACTTC. The genes are TRBV28 and TRBJ2-5; D uncertain. The V gene's germline CDR1 is MDHEN and CDR2 SYDVKM. The CDR3 is made up of 11 amino acids. Trimming left V 2 bases short and J 5 bases short, with 3 bases between. Supplemented by reference TRBV28 and TRBJ2-5, the full variable domain reads DVKVTQSSRYLVKRTGEKVFLECVQDMDHENMFWYRQDPGLGLRLIYFSYDVKMKEKGDIPEGYSVSREKKERFSLILESASTNQTSMYLCASSLLETQYFGPGTRLLVL.